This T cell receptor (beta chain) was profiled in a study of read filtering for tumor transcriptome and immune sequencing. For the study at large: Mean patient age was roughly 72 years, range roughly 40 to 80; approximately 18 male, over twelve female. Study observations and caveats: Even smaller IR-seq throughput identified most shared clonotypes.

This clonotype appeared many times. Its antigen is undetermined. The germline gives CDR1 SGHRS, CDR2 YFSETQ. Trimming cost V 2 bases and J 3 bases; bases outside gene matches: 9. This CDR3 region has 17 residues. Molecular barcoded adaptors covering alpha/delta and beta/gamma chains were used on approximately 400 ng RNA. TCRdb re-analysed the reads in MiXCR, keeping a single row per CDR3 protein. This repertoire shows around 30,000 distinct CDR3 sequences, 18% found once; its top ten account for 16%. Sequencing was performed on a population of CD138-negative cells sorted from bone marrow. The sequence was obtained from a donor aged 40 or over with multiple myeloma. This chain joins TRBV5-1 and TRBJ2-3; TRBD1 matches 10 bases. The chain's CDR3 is CASSLRSTGQGTDTQYF. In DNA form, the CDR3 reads TGCGCCAGCAGCTTAAGATCCACGGGACAGGGGACAGATACGCAGTATTTT.